This passage covers 8 T cell receptor beta chains from one sample sequenced in a study of T cell responses to AZD1222 COVID-19 vaccine. Profiling relied on immunoSEQ multiplex PCR, and the TCRdb table lists in-frame clones only, not all of them. The sample includes about 140,000 clones, just over 90% of them seen just once. This sample comprised peripheral blood, obtained 28 days after the second AZD1222 dose. Every receptor here comes from an adult who received the AZD1222 COVID-19 vaccine.

The chain combines TRBV6-2 or TRBV6-3 with TRBJ1-2; D remains ambiguous. Trimming left V 4 bases short and J 6 bases short, with 12 bases between. Germline loops: CDR1 MNHEY, CDR2 SVGEGT. There are 13 residues in the CDR3. The CDR3: CASSFRSGDGYTF. The CDR3 DNA reads TGTGCCAGCAGTTTCCGATCCGGGGATGGCTACACCTTC.

The V call is TRBV29-1, the J call TRBJ2-3; the D gene is possibly TRBD2 (6 bases). The germline CDR1 and CDR2 sequences are SQVTM and ANQGSEA. The CDR3 extends over 14 amino acids. Trimming shortened V by 4 bases and J by 2 bases, and 13 bases separated the two germline ends. The CDR3 sequence is CSVGFGGATDTQYF. In DNA form, the CDR3 reads TGCAGCGTTGGATTCGGAGGGGCCACAGATACGCAGTATTTT.

This clone was recorded only once. The chain uses TRBV7-9 and TRBJ1-6; D is undetermined. Trimming stripped 4 bases from V and 3 bases from J, with 19 bases between. The CDR3 contains 18 residues. Looked up from germline, CDR1 is SEHNR and CDR2 is FQNEAQ (reference sequence). The CDR3 bases are TGTGCCAGCAGCTATTGGGGATTGCAACGGAGCTATAATTCACCCCTCCACTTT. Translating gives CASSYWGLQRSYNSPLHF.

V is TRBV4-3 and J is TRBJ2-1; 10 bases fit TRBD2. Looked up from germline, CDR1 is LGHNA and CDR2 is YSLEER. The CDR3 contains 15 residues. Trimming cost V 0 bases and J 8 bases; bases outside gene matches: 4. In nucleotides, the CDR3 is TGCGCCAGCAGCCAAGATAATAGCGGGGGGTATGAGCAGTTCTTC. Its translation is CASSQDNSGGYEQFF.

As to this clone: Different DNA sequences within this sample yield the same CDR3. The chain uses TRBV20-1 and TRBJ1-1; D remains unclear. The CDR3 contains 11 residues. The V end was cut by 6 bases, the J end by 4 bases, with 9 bases between. Per the germline V gene, CDR1 is DFQATT and CDR2 is SNEGSKA (reference sequence). The CDR3 bases are TGCAGTGCCCGAGTCGGCACTGAAGCTTTCTTT. This encodes CSARVGTEAFF.

This clone was counted a few times. The chain combines TRBV6-2 or TRBV6-3 with TRBJ1-2; maybe TRBD1 (5 bases). This CDR3 has 15 residues. Germline CDR1 MNHEY, CDR2 SVGEGT. V lost 0 bases and J 7 bases, leaving 15 bases between the germline ends. In DNA, the CDR3 is TGTGCCAGCAGTTACTCTCCAGGGACCATGTCTGGCTACACCTTC. Its protein product is CASSYSPGTMSGYTF.

The CDR3: CASSLGQSSYEQYF. CDR3 nucleotide sequence: TGTGCCAGCAGCTTGGGCCAAAGCTCCTACGAGCAGTACTTC. The genes are TRBV5-4 and TRBJ2-7; no reliable D call. V was pared by 0 bases and J by 0 bases, with 7 bases between. The CDR3 is 14 residues long. Germline V gene sequence: CDR1 SGHNT, CDR2 YYREEE (reference sequence). Variable domain in full (rest from reference TRBV5-4 and TRBJ2-7): ETGVTQSPTHLIKTRGQQVTLRCSSQSGHNTVSWYQQALGQGPQFIFQYYREEENGRGNFPPRFSGLQFPNYSSELNVNALELDDSALYLCASSLGQSSYEQYFGPGTRLTVT.

At least ten counts were recorded for this clone. The genes are TRBV7-9 and TRBJ2-5, with D possibly matching TRBD2 (6 bases). The germline V gene encodes CDR1 SEHNR and CDR2 FQNEAQ (reference sequence). The CDR3 is 16 amino acids. Deletions cut 4 bases from V and 4 bases from J, with 19 bases between. The CDR3 sequence is CASSSNSGHAIETQYF. Written as DNA, the CDR3 is TGTGCCAGCAGCTCTAATAGCGGCCACGCTATAGAGACCCAGTACTTC.